This TCR beta chain originates from a study of blood T cell repertoires in COVID-19. Turning to the study itself: The United States, Italy and Spain were the sources of the acute and convalescent COVID-19 samples. The analysed material was cDNA or gDNA that came from T cells, B-cell-depleted T cells, or PBMCs.

Data came from immunoSEQ multiplex PCR; TCRdb stores just in-frame clones and leaves some out. Here the sample spans about 69,000 clones, 86% being singletons. Germline V gene data show CDR1 as SGHRS and CDR2 as YFSETQ. V lost 7 bases and J lost 6, with 15 bases in between. The length of the CDR3 is 13 residues. The TCR originated in a man aged 40-49 years with COVID-19, enrolled during active disease. The specimen sequenced was peripheral blood. J is TRBJ2-3 and V is TRBV5-1, with TRBD1 as a possible D gene (6 bases). This CDR3 reads CASDPGRGDTQYF. The DNA of the CDR3 is TGCGCCAGCGACCCTGGCAGGGGTGATACGCAGTATTTT.